The T cell receptor beta chain under discussion was sequenced for a study of blood T cells in healthy people across ages. This clonotype was seen repeatedly, ten times or more. The study drew donors from healthy Caucasian individuals in Russia aged about 6 to 100. Isolated PBMCs totaled at least 6.5 million in each sample. Primed by a sample-barcoded 5' primer and a J-beta primer mix, a second PCR proceeded for 7 to 11 cycles. A 12-random-nucleotide template-switch adaptor tagged each cDNA molecule. Each CDR3 protein is one row after TCRdb ran MiXCR on the 5' RACE reads. The sample has approximately 700,000 distinct CDR3 sequences; 32% are singletons. Germline V gene sequence: CDR1 SGHRS, CDR2 YFSETQ. Deletions cut 4 bases from V and 1 base from J, with 5 bases between. CDR3 length equals 12 residues.

This TCR was sampled from a woman of 80 years or more in good health. Input material: blood. This sequence joins TRBV5-1 and TRBJ2-5; no reliable D call. CDR3 DNA: TGCGCCAGCAGCAACACCCAAGAGACCCAGTACTTC. It codes for CASSNTQETQYF.